At least ten counts were recorded for the clone carrying this T cell receptor beta chain. Its antigen is still unknown. The data were taken from a study of T cell repertoires in cytomegalovirus infection. Overall study: HLA-B-restricted CMV epitopes that are well studied, plus recently identified HLA-C-restricted ones, were used by the study. It was the public TCR beta signatures that indicated both CMV infection and matching HLA type.

Germline values: CDR1 SGHVS, CDR2 FQNEAQ. The CDR3 has 16 residues. V lost 3 bases, J lost 4 bases, and 16 bases lay in between. TCRdb called the reads again in MiXCR, with one record for every CDR3 protein. The sample contains fewer than 1,000,000 distinct CDR3 sequences, less than 40% of which appear only once. Overall study results and limits: Summed frequency of public TCR beta families distinguished CMV carriers with the relevant HLA. Across the ex vivo response, the dominant clonotypes were HLA-C-restricted CMV-specific TCR beta clonotypes.

V gene TRBV7-8 combines with J gene TRBJ1-5; D not resolved. The sequences come from cultured CD8+ T cells from PBMCs, collected from culture after CMV antigen stimulation. This clonotype was sampled from a human donor in good health (CMV status not recorded). Some clones in this sample may be carry-over from other donors' samples. As DNA, the CDR3 is TGTGCCAGCAGCTTGGGTTCCGGGGTCTTAAATCAGCCCCAGCATTTT. Encoded protein: CASSLGSGVLNQPQHF.